This T cell receptor (beta chain) was found in a study of OX40 agonist ivuxolimab in advanced cancers. Background on the study: A history of anti-PD-1, anti-PD-L1 or anti-CTLA-4 therapy was acceptable, and approximately 41% had some. Overall study findings and caveats: Normalized T-cell clonal expansion was also low in some nonresponders. With doses of 0.1 to 3.0 mg/kg, CD4+ and CD8+ blood T cells had undergone clonal expansion by week 6.

Trimming cost V 0 bases and J 4 bases, with 11 bases left between them. CDR1 MNHEY and CDR2 SMNVEV come from the germline V gene (reference sequence). The CDR3 totals 15 residues. A note on this clone: Its cognate antigen is unknown.

Assay: immunoSEQ multiplex PCR; the TCRdb copy retains only in-frame clones and omits some. The sample holds about 48,000 clones, approximately 89% seen once. Source: CD4+ or CD8+ T cells sorted from blood, taken in a trial of the OX40 agonist ivuxolimab. The chain is built from TRBV27 and TRBJ2-3; TRBD1 or TRBD2 may be the D gene (5 bases each). This receptor was taken from an adult with an advanced solid tumor such as melanoma, head and neck, liver or kidney cancer. The CDR3: CASSLSSLGADTQYF. CDR3 bases: TGTGCCAGCAGTTTATCGAGCCTGGGGGCAGATACGCAGTATTTT.